This T cell receptor beta chain derives from a study of circulating and synovial CD4+ cells in juvenile arthritis. General study points: Some such blood samples were as oligoclonal as synovium. Circulating pathogenic-like and bulk T cells looked alike by Vbeta family usage.

Deletions cut 6 bases from V and 2 bases from J, with 21 bases between. This CDR3 has 17 amino acids. Per the germline V gene, CDR1 is MDHEN and CDR2 is SYDVKM. This clone has a single count. The antigen remains unidentified. Assay: immunoSEQ multiplex PCR; the TCRdb copy retains only in-frame clones and omits some. Here the sample spans 30,000 to 40,000 clones, 90% to 95% being singletons. Sequenced samples came from active juvenile idiopathic arthritis patients. The rearrangement links TRBV28 to TRBJ2-3, with D tentatively TRBD1 (5 bases). This sequence originates from a human donor with juvenile idiopathic arthritis. The specimen sequenced was CD4+ T cells from blood. CDR3 DNA sequence: TGTGCCAGCAGCGAGTTTGGGGCAGGGCGTATCACAGATACGCAGTATTTT. This gives the protein CASSEFGAGRITDTQYF.